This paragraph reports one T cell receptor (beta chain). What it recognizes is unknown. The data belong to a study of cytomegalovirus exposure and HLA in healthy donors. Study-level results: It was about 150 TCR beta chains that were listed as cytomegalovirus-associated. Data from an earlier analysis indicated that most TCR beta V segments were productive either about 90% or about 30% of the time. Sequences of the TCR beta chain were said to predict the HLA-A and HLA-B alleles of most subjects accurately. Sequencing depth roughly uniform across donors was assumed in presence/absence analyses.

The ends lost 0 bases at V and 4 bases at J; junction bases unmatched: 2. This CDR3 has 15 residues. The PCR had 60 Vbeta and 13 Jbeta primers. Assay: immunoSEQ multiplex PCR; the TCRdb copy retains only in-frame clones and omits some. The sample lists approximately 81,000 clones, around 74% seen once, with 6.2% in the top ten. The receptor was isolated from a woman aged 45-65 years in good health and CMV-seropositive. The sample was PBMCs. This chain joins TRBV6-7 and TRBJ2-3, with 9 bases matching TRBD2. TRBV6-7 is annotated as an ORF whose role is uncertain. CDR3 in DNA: TGTGCCAGCAGTTACTCGGCGGGAGGGGCAGATACGCAGTATTTT. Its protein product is CASSYSAGGADTQYF.